The T cell receptor (beta chain) described here comes from a study of beta chain features in type 1 diabetes. In the study overall: The study found patients and healthy donors alike in age, gender and cell yields. Study-level points and caveats: Sequencing used cDNA, and cells with high TCR expression could therefore be over-represented. VDJ junctions sequenced from type 1 diabetes patients showed fewer insertions and more deletions.

Expressed TCRB transcripts were sequenced because the entire RNA isolate underwent reverse transcription. Produced via immunoSEQ multiplex PCR; TCRdb's table is partial and in-frame only. The repertoire includes 300,000 to 450,000 clones, roughly 12% of them detected once, and under 0.02% sits in the top ten. CDR3 length: 17 residues. Germline-derived CDR1 and CDR2 are PRHDT and FYEKMQ (reference sequence). V lost 5 bases, J lost 1 base, and 20 bases lay in between. Markers CD45RO/CCR7/CD25/CD127/CD95/CD27 served to sort CD4+ naive, central memory, regulatory and stem cell-like memory cells. This clone was seen a handful of times. What it recognizes is unknown.

The sequencing sample was made of naive CD4+ T cells from blood. This sequence joins TRBV13 and TRBJ1-1; possibly TRBD1 for D (5 bases). The clonotype was recovered from a man younger than 35 in good health. The CDR3 bases are TGTGCCAGCAGCCTTCGTGCAGGGAGGAGTTCGAACACTGAAGCTTTCTTT. Protein: CASSLRAGRSSNTEAFF.